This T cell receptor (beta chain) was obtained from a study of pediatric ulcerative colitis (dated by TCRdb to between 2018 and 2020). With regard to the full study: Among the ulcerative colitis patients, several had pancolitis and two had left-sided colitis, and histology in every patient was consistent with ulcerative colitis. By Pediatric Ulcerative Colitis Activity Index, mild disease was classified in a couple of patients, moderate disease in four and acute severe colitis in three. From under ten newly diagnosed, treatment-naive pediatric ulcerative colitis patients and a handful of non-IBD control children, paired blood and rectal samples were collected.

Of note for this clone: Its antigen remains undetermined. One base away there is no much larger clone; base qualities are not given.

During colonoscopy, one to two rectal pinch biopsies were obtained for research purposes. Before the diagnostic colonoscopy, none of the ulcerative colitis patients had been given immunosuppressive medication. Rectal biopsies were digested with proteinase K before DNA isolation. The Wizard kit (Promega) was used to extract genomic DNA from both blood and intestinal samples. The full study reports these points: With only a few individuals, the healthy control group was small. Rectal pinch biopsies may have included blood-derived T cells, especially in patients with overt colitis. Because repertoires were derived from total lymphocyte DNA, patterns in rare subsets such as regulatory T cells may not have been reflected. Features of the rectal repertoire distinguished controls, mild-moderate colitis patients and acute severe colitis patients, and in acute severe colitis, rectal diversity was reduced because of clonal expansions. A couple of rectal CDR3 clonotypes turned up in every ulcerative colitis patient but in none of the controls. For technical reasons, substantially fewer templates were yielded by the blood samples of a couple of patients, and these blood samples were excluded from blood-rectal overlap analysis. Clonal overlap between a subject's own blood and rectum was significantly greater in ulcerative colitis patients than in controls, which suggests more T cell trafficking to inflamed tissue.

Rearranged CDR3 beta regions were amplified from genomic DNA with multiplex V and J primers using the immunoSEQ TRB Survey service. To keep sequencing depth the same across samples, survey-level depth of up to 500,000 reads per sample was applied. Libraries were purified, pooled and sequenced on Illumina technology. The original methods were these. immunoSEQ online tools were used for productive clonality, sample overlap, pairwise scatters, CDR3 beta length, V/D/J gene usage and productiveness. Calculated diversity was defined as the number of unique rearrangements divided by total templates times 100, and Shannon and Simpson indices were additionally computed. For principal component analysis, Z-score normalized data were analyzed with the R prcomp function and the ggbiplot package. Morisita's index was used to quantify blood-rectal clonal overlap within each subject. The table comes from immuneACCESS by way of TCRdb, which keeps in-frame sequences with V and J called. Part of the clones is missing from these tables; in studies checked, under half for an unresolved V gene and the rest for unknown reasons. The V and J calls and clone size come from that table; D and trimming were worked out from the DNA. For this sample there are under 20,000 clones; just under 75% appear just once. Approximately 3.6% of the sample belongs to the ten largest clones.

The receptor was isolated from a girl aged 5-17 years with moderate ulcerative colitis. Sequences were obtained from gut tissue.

The CDR3 here reads CASSLGQGAEKLFF. The DNA sequence is given as TGTGCCAGCAGCCTCGGACAGGGGGCTGAAAAACTGTTTTTT. This receptor chain uses TRBV11-2 and TRBJ1-4; 11 bases in between match TRBD1. The germline V gene yields SGHAT for CDR1 and FQNNGV for CDR2. Including cysteine and phenylalanine, the CDR3 has 14 amino acids. The DNA shown is the 42-base CDR3, in frame from base 1. From V the trimming removes 5 bases and from J it removes 7 bases, while the gene matches leave 3 bases of the junction unaccounted for. Where the CDR3 stops, the reference TRBV11-2 and TRBJ1-4 genes take over; the full variable domain is EAGVAQSPRYKIIEKRQSVAFWCNPISGHATLYWYQQILGQGPKLLIQFQNNGVVDDSQLPKDRFSAERLKGVDSTLKIQPAKLEDSAVYLCASSLGQGAEKLFFGSGTQLSVL.